This passage covers 5 T cell receptor beta chains from one sample sequenced in a study of blood T cell repertoires in COVID-19. Here immunoSEQ multiplex PCR was the method, and the copy in TCRdb shows in-frame clones only, minus some. Of 140,000 or so clones detected, around 83% appear once; the ten largest clones hold roughly 2.5%. The specimen sequenced was peripheral blood. The receptors here all came from a human donor with acute or convalescent COVID-19. The donor label of this sample is uncertain.

The rearrangement links TRBV28 to TRBJ1-2; the D is unclear. CDR1 and CDR2 from the germline V gene are MDHEN and SYDVKM. CDR3 length: 14 amino acids. V was shortened by 5 bases and J by 7 bases, with 17 bases between the two germline ends. CDR3 DNA sequence: TGTGCCAGCAGTCCTCGTACGAGCAGGTCTGGCTACACCTTC. Translation: CASSPRTSRSGYTF.

J is TRBJ1-5 and V is TRBV5-6; D gene uncertain. There are 12 residues in the CDR3. CDR1 is SGHDT and CDR2 is YYEEEE in the germline V gene. The V gene lost 2 bases and the J gene lost 4 bases, with 4 bases spanning the gap. CDR3 sequence reads: CASSFRNQPQHF. The CDR3 bases are TGTGCCAGCAGCTTCCGGAATCAGCCCCAGCATTTT.

The V gene is TRBV19, the J gene TRBJ1-2; TRBD1 matches at 9 bases. V lost 9 bases to trimming and J lost 7 bases; unmatched junction nucleotides: 12. The CDR3 sequence is 14 residues long. Germline CDR1 and CDR2: LNHDA and SQIVND (reference sequence). This CDR3 is CASLGEQGAFGYTF. The CDR3 region has the DNA TGTGCCAGCCTGGGAGAACAGGGGGCTTTTGGCTACACCTTC.

This sequence joins TRBV2 and TRBJ1-1, with no clear D. Germline CDR1 and CDR2: SNHLY and FYNNEI. The CDR3 runs to 15 residues. The V and J ends lost 6 bases and 0 bases respectively, with 14 bases between them. CDR3 DNA: TGTGCCAGCAGGGCGGGGATCGGGGTGAACACTGAAGCTTTCTTT. This sequence encodes CASRAGIGVNTEAFF.

The genes are TRBV6-4 and TRBJ2-1, with 9 bases identical to TRBD2. This CDR3 has 14 residues. Germline loops: CDR1 MRHNA, CDR2 SNTAGT. Unmatched junction bases numbered 5, after V lost 3 bases and J lost 8 bases. The CDR3 region is CASSETAGGDEQFF. The CDR3 DNA is TGTGCCAGCAGTGAAACGGCGGGAGGGGATGAGCAGTTCTTC.